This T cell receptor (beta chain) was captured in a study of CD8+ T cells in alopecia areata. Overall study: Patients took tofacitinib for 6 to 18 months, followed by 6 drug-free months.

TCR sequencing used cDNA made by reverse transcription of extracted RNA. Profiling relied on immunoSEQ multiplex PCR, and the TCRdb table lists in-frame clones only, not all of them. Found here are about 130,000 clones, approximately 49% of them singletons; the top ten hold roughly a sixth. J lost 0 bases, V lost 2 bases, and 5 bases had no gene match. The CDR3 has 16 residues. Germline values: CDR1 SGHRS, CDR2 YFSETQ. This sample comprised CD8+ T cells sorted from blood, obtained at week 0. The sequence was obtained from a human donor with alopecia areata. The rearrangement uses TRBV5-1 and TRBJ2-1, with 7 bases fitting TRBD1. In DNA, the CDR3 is TGCGCCAGCAGCTTCGGACAGGTCTACTCCTACAATGAGCAGTTCTTC. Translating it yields CASSFGQVYSYNEQFF.